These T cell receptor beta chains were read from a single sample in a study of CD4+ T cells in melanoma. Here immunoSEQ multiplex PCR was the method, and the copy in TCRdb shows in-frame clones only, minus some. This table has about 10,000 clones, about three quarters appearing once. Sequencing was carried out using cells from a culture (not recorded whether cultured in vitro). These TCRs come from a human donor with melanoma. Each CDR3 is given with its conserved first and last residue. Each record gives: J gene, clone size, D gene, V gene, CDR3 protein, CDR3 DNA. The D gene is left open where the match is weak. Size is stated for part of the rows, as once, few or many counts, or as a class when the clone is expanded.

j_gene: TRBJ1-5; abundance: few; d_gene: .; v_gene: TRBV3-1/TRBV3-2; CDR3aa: CASSPGGEQPQHF; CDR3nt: TGTGCCAGCAGCCCTGGCGGGGAACAGCCCCAGCATTTT
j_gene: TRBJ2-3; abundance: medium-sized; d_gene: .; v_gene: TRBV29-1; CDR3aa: CSVTIVTGTDTQYF; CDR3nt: TGCAGCGTAACCATAGTTACCGGCACAGATACGCAGTATTTT
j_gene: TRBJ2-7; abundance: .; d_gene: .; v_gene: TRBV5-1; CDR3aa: CASSPSSSQVYEQYF; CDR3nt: TGCGCCAGCAGCCCCTCGAGCTCCCAGGTCTACGAGCAGTACTTC
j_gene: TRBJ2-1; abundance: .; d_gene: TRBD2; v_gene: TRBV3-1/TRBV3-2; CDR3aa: CASSHTSGGGRNEQFF; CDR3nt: TGTGCCAGCAGCCATACTAGCGGGGGGGGTCGTAATGAGCAGTTCTTC
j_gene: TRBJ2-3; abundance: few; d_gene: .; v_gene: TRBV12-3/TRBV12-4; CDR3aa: CASSLHGDTQYF; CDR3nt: TGTGCCAGCAGTCTCCACGGGGATACGCAGTATTTT
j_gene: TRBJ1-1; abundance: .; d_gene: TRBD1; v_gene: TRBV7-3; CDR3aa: CASSRDRGTEAFF; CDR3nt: TGTGCCAGCAGCCGGGACAGAGGAACTGAAGCTTTCTTT
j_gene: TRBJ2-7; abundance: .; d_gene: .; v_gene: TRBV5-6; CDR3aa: CASSTGDREEYF; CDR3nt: TGTGCCAGCAGCACTGGTGACAGGGAGGAGTACTTC
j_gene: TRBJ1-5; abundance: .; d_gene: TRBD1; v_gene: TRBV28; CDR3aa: CASGTVNSNQPQHF; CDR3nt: TGTGCCAGCGGGACAGTTAATAGCAATCAGCCCCAGCATTTT
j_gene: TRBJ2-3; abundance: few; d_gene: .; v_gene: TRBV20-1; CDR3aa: CSATRDTQYF; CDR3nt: TGCAGTGCAACTCGGGATACGCAGTATTTT
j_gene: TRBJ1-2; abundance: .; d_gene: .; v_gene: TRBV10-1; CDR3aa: CASSEGYNYGYTF; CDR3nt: TGCGCCAGCAGTGAGGGTTATAACTATGGCTACACCTTC
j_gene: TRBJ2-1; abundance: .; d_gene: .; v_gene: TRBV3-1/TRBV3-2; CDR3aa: CASSQGVGLGPNEQFF; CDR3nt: TGTGCCAGCAGCCAAGGTGTAGGGTTGGGACCCAATGAGCAGTTCTTC
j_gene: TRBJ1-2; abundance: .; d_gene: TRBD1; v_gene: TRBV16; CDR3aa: CASSQIQGAVYGYTF; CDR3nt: TGTGCCAGCAGCCAAATACAGGGGGCCGTCTATGGCTACACCTTC
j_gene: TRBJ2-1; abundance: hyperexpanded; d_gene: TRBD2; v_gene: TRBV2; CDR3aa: CASSDEGTSGRNEQFF; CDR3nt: TGTGCCAGCAGTGACGAAGGGACTAGCGGGCGCAATGAGCAGTTCTTC
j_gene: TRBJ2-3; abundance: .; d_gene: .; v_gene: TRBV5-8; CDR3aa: CASSLAAAPGKDTQYF; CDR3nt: TGTGCCAGCAGCTTGGCTGCGGCCCCGGGAAAGGATACGCAGTATTTT
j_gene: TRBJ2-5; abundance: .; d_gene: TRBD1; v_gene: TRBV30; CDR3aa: CALDRGTETQYF; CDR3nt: TGTGCCTTAGACAGGGGAACGGAGACCCAGTACTTC
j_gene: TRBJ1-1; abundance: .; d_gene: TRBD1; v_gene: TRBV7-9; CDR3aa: CASRGGQGVVDDTEAFF; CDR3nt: TGTGCCAGCAGGGGGGGGCAGGGGGTTGTTGACGACACTGAAGCTTTCTTT
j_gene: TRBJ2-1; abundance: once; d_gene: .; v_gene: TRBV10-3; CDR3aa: CAISPDSSSYNEQFF; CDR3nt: TGTGCCATCAGCCCAGACAGTAGCTCCTACAATGAGCAGTTCTTC
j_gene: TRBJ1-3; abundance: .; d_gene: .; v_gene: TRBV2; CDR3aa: CASSEEGVSSGNTIYF; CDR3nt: TGTGCCAGCAGTGAAGAGGGAGTTAGCTCTGGAAACACCATATATTTT
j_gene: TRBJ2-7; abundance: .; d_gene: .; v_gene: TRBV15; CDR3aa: CATSRSPGGTRLSEQYF; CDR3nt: TGTGCCACCAGCAGGTCTCCTGGGGGGACAAGACTTTCCGAGCAGTACTTC
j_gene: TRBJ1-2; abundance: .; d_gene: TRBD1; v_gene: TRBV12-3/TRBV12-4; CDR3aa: CATQKGAAYGYTF; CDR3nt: TGTGCCACCCAGAAGGGGGCAGCCTATGGCTACACCTTC
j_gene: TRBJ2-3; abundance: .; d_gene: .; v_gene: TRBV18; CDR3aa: CASSPSQGLYTDTQYF; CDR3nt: TGTGCCAGCTCACCTTCTCAGGGGCTGTACACAGATACGCAGTATTTT
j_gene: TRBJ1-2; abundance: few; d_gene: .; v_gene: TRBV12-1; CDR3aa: CASSLQVPNYGYTF; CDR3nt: TGTGCCAGCAGCCTCCAGGTGCCTAACTATGGCTACACCTTC
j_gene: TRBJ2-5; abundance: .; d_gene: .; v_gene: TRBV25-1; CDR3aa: CASSWVGRGETQYF; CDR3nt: TGTGCCAGCAGTTGGGTCGGGCGTGGAGAGACCCAGTACTTC
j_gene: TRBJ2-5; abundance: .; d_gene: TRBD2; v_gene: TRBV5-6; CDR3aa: CASSFSGGARETQYF; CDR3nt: TGTGCCAGCAGCTTTAGCGGGGGGGCTCGGGAGACCCAGTACTTC
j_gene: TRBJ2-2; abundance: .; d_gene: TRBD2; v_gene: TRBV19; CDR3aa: CASSSGLAGGPGELFF; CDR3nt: TGTGCCAGTAGTTCTGGACTAGCGGGGGGGCCCGGGGAGCTGTTTTTT
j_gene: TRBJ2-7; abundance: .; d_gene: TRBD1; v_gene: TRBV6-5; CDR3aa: CASSLSPGQGHYEQYF; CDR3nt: TGTGCCAGCAGTTTGAGCCCGGGACAGGGCCACTACGAGCAGTACTTC
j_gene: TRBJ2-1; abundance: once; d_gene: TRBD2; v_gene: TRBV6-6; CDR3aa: CASREGGQFF; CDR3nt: TGTGCCAGCCGGGAGGGCGGGCAGTTCTTC
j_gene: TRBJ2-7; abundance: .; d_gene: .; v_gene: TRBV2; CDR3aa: CASFTRGRSYEQYF; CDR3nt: TGTGCCAGCTTTACACGGGGAAGGTCCTACGAGCAGTACTTC
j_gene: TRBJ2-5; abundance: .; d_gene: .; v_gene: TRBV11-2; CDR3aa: CASRGLGRRETQYF; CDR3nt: TGTGCCAGCAGAGGGTTAGGACGAAGGGAGACCCAGTACTTC
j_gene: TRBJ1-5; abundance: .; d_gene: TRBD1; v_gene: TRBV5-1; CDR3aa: CASSSGTEDQPQHF; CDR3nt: TGCGCCAGCAGCTCCGGGACAGAAGATCAGCCCCAGCATTTT
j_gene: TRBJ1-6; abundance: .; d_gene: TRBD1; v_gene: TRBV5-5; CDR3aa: CASSPSTGYNSPLHF; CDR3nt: TGTGCCAGCAGCCCATCGACAGGGTATAATTCACCCCTCCACTTT
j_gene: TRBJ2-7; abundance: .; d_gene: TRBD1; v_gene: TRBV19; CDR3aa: CASSSQGSIPYEQYF; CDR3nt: TGTGCCAGTAGTTCACAGGGGTCGATACCCTACGAGCAGTACTTC
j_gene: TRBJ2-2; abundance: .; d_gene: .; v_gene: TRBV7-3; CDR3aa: CASSLTGTGELFF; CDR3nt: TGTGCCAGCAGCTTAACGGGGACCGGGGAGCTGTTTTTT
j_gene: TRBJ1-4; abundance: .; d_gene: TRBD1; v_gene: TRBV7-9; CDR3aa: CASSFGDREGEKLFF; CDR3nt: TGTGCCAGCAGCTTTGGCGACAGGGAGGGGGAAAAACTGTTTTTT
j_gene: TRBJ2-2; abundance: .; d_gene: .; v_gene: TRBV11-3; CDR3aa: CASSPGVRNTGELFF; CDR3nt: TGTGCCAGCAGCCCGGGTGTCAGGAACACCGGGGAGCTGTTTTTT
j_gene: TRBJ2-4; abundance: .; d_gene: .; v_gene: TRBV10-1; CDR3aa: CASSEGGTKNIQYF; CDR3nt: TGCGCCAGCAGTGAGGGGGGGACCAAAAACATTCAGTACTTC
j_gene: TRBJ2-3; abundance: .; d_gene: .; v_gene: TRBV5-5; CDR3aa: CASSLGDSYTDTQYF; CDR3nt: TGTGCCAGCAGCTTGGGGGACTCTTACACAGATACGCAGTATTTT
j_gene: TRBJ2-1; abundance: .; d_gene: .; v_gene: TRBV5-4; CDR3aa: CASSLVTGDEQFF; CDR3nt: TGTGCCAGCAGCTTGGTGACGGGGGATGAGCAGTTCTTC
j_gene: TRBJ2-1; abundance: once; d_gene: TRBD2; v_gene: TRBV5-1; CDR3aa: CASSSRGGDYNEQFF; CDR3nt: TGCGCCAGCAGCTCACGGGGGGGGGATTACAATGAGCAGTTCTTC
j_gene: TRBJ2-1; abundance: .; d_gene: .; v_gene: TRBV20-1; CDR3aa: CSASDTYNEQFF; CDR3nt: TGCAGTGCTAGTGACACATACAATGAGCAGTTCTTC
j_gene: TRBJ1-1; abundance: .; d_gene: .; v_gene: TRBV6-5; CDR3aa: CASSSALNTEAFF; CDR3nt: TGTGCCAGCAGCTCCGCACTGAACACTGAAGCTTTCTTT
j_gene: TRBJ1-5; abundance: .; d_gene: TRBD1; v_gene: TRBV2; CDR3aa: CASDGQGTPQPQHF; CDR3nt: TGTGCCAGCGACGGACAGGGCACACCTCAGCCCCAGCATTTT
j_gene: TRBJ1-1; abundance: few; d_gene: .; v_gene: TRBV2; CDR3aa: CARQSNTEAFF; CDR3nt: TGTGCCAGACAGTCGAACACTGAAGCTTTCTTT
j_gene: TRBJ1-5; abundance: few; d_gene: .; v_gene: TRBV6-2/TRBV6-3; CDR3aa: CASSYLENQPQHF; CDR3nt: TGTGCCAGCAGTTACTTAGAGAATCAGCCCCAGCATTTT
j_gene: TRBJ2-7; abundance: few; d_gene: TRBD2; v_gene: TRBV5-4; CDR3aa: CASSLTSGQSYEQYF; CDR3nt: TGTGCCAGCAGCCTCACTAGCGGACAATCCTACGAGCAGTACTTC
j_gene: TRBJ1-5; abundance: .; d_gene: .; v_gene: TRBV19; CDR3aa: CASTTGPRGNQPQHF; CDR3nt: TGTGCCAGTACCACTGGCCCTCGTGGTAATCAGCCCCAGCATTTT
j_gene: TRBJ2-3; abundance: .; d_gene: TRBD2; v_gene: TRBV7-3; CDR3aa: CASSYTSGGRSTDTQYF; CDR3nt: TGTGCCAGCAGCTACACTAGCGGGGGGCGTAGCACAGATACGCAGTATTTT